These 26 T cell receptor beta chains were sequenced from one sample in a study of blood T cell repertoires in COVID-19. The protocol was immunoSEQ multiplex PCR, while the TCRdb copy is restricted to in-frame clones and leaves out a portion. The table lists under 300,000 clones, roughly 91% of them singletons. Input material: PBMCs or T cells enriched from blood (not recorded which). Every receptor here comes from a woman in her 40s with acute COVID-19.

The chain carries TRBV4-3 and TRBJ1-4; no reliable D call. Per germline, CDR1 LGHNA and CDR2 YSLEER. This CDR3 comprises 13 residues. Trimming pared 2 bases from V and 11 bases from J, leaving 12 bases between. This chain's CDR3 is CASSQLQRSKLFF. The DNA of the CDR3 is TGCGCCAGCAGCCAATTACAACGTTCGAAACTGTTTTTT.

The chain joins TRBV6-1 to TRBJ1-4; D possibly corresponds to TRBD1 (5 bases). Germline V gene lookup returns CDR1 MNHNS and CDR2 SASEGT. V was cut by 7 bases and J by 8 bases, with 11 bases left in between. The CDR3 has 12 amino acids. The CDR3, as DNA: TGTGCCAGCAAAGGGGTAAACGAAAAACTGTTTTTT. This sequence encodes CASKGVNEKLFF.

The chain carries TRBV28 and TRBJ2-7, with 7 bases aligning to TRBD2. Looked up from germline, CDR1 is MDHEN and CDR2 is SYDVKM. The V and J ends lost 5 bases and 5 bases, in that order; junction bases with no gene match: 9. The CDR3 covers 14 residues. CDR3 nucleotides: TGTGCCAGCAGTCAACTAGCGTTTATAAACGAGCAGTACTTC. Its translation: CASSQLAFINEQYF.

The rearrangement links TRBV19 to TRBJ1-5; D is possibly TRBD1 (6 bases). Germline CDR1 LNHDA, CDR2 SQIVND (reference sequence). The CDR3 covers 14 residues. V dropped 7 bases and J dropped 7 bases, with 17 bases sitting between them. The CDR3 sequence is CASTPIGGAQPQHF. CDR3 in DNA: TGTGCCAGTACTCCGATAGGGGGGGCGCAGCCCCAGCATTTT.

This chain links TRBV28 with TRBJ2-1; D unresolved. The CDR3 spans 15 residues. V gave up 7 bases and J gave up 7 bases, with 20 bases separating them. The V gene's germline CDR1 is MDHEN and CDR2 SYDVKM. CDR3 protein: CASTFAYLRKNEQFF. The CDR3 DNA follows: TGTGCCAGCACCTTCGCCTACTTGAGAAAAAATGAGCAGTTCTTC.

V is TRBV19 and J is TRBJ2-7, with 7 bases aligning to TRBD1. CDR1 is LNHDA and CDR2 is SQIVND in the germline V gene (reference sequence). V gave up 10 bases and J gave up 0 bases; unmatched junction bases: 12. The CDR3 spans 15 residues. This CDR3 reads CATQRGTESSYEQYF. CDR3 bases: TGTGCCACCCAGAGGGGGACAGAAAGCTCCTACGAGCAGTACTTC.

As DNA, the CDR3 is TGTGCCAGCAAACCCGGGACAGGGGGCGGTCAGCCCCAGCATTTT. Translation: CASKPGTGGGQPQHF. The chain links TRBV6-5 to TRBJ1-5; the match to TRBD1 covers 12 bases. CDR3 size: 15 residues. Germline trimming cut 7 bases from V and 6 bases from J; bases unmatched to any gene: 7. Germline V lookup: CDR1 MNHEY, CDR2 SVGAGI.

This chain links TRBV3-1 (or the pseudogene TRBV3-2) with TRBJ2-7, with TRBD1 as a possible D gene (6 bases). Germline values: CDR1 LGHDT, CDR2 YNNKEL (reference sequence). Deletions cut 1 base from V and 6 bases from J, with 16 bases between. This CDR3 comprises 15 residues. The CDR3 DNA sequence: TGTGCCAGCAGCCAAGTCAGTACAGGGACCGGCGAGCAGTACTTC. Encoded protein: CASSQVSTGTGEQYF.

The genes are TRBV18 and TRBJ1-2; D remains ambiguous. The CDR3 has 13 amino acids. The ends were cut back, 3 bases at V and 5 bases at J, with 10 bases in the middle. Germline values: CDR1 KGHSH, CDR2 LQKENI. The CDR3, as DNA: TGTGCCAGCTCACCGACCCGGGAGTATGGCTACACCTTC. Protein: CASSPTREYGYTF.

The chain recombines TRBV12-5 with TRBJ1-1, with 9 bases matching TRBD1. The V and J ends lost 4 bases and 4 bases, in that order; junction bases with no gene match: 10. Germline loops: CDR1 LGHNT, CDR2 FRNRAP. The CDR3 is 16 amino acids. The CDR3 loop reads CASGSIGTGLGTEAFF. The CDR3 DNA sequence: TGTGCTAGTGGTTCGATTGGGACAGGGCTCGGCACTGAAGCTTTCTTT.

The chain uses TRBV30 and TRBJ2-1; weak D call: TRBD2 (6 bases). Germline V lookup: CDR1 GTSNPN, CDR2 SVGIG (reference sequence). The CDR3 is 14 residues long. V lost 4 bases and J 7 bases, leaving 17 bases between the germline ends. As DNA, the CDR3 is TGTGCCTGGATGGGAACGGGAGCTGAAAATGAGCAGTTCTTC. Translation gives CAWMGTGAENEQFF.

V and J are TRBV19 and TRBJ1-2; 7 bases are a match to TRBD1. Per germline, CDR1 LNHDA and CDR2 SQIVND (reference sequence). The ends lost 6 bases at V and 4 bases at J; junction bases unmatched: 5. The CDR3 contains 13 residues. The CDR3 nucleotides read TGTGCCAGTAGAGGGACAGAAAGCTATGGCTACACCTTC. Translation: CASRGTESYGYTF.

Only one count was recorded for this clone. The chain links TRBV6-5 to TRBJ2-2; no reliable D call. The V end was cut by 6 bases, the J end by 2 bases, with 7 bases between. The V gene's germline CDR1 is MNHEY and CDR2 SVGAGI. There are 13 residues in the CDR3. This CDR3 reads CASSSANTGELFF. The CDR3 DNA reads TGTGCCAGCAGCAGCGCCAACACCGGGGAGCTGTTTTTT.

The chain combines TRBV12-5 with TRBJ1-5; 8 bases fit TRBD1. The CDR3 length is 17 residues. Germline V gene lookup returns CDR1 LGHNT and CDR2 FRNRAP. J was trimmed by 4 bases and V by 6 bases; bases with no gene match: 14. In DNA, the CDR3 is TGTGCTAGTGGGGATAGAGGACAGGGCCCACCGAATCAGCCCCAGCATTTT. This codes for CASGDRGQGPPNQPQHF. Filled out from reference TRBV12-5 and TRBJ1-5, the complete variable domain reads DARVTQTPRHKVTEMGQEVTMRCQPILGHNTVFWYRQTMMQGLELLAYFRNRAPLDDSGMPKDRFSAEMPDATLATLKIQPSEPRDSAVYFCASGDRGQGPPNQPQHFGDGTRLSIL.

The gene calls are TRBV12-3 or TRBV12-4 and TRBJ2-1; the D gene is possibly TRBD2 (5 bases). Trimming cost V 6 bases and J 11 bases, with 14 bases left between them. The CDR3 is 12 amino acids. This CDR3 is CASSPAGIKQFF. CDR3 nucleotide sequence: TGTGCCAGCAGCCCCGCCGGGATTAAGCAGTTCTTC.

The genes are TRBV28 and TRBJ2-1, with TRBD1 matching over 9 bases. The germline CDR1 and CDR2 sequences are MDHEN and SYDVKM. V lost 7 bases to trimming and J lost 4 bases; unmatched junction nucleotides: 8. The CDR3 length is 15 residues. CDR3 DNA sequence: TGTGCCAGCATACAACCCGGGACAGGGTACAATGAGCAGTTCTTC. Residues: CASIQPGTGYNEQFF.

The table lists this clone with a count of one. V gene TRBV4-2 combines with J gene TRBJ2-1; a possible D gene is TRBD2 (5 bases). CDR1 is LGHNA, CDR2 YNFKEQ, per germline. V was shortened by 6 bases and J by 10 bases, with 13 bases between the two germline ends. CDR3 length: 12 amino acids. CDR3 DNA sequence: TGTGCCAGCAGGGACGGAACTAGAGAGCAGTTCTTC. Encoded protein: CASRDGTREQFF.

This rearrangement joins TRBV2 to TRBJ1-2; 8 nucleotides agree with TRBD1. Germline CDR1 SNHLY, CDR2 FYNNEI. CDR3 size: 18 residues. Losses at the gene ends were 7 bases for V and 4 bases for J; bases not matched to a gene: 20. The CDR3 DNA is TGTGCCAGCACACGACAGGGGTCATCCTCATTTGGAGGCTATGGCTACACCTTC. This codes for CASTRQGSSSFGGYGYTF.

This CDR3 is CASSITAGDYGYTF. CDR3 bases: TGCGCCAGCAGCATTACCGCGGGGGACTATGGCTACACCTTC. V usage is TRBV5-1 and J usage is TRBJ1-2, with D possibly being TRBD1 (5 bases). The V gene lost 4 bases and the J gene lost 3 bases, with 13 bases spanning the gap. The CDR3 extends over 14 amino acids. Germline V gene sequence: CDR1 SGHRS, CDR2 YFSETQ.

This chain uses TRBV15 with TRBJ2-6; maybe TRBD2 (5 bases). CDR1 is LNHNV, CDR2 YYDKDF, per germline (reference sequence). Trimming cost V 0 bases and J 0 bases, with 12 bases left between them. This CDR3 spans 18 amino acids. The CDR3 DNA reads as TGTGCCACCAGCAGAGACTGGCTAGGACTCTCTGGGGCCAACGTCCTGACTTTC. Its translation: CATSRDWLGLSGANVLTF.

The chain combines TRBV2 with TRBJ2-4, with a possible D match to TRBD1 (5 bases). This CDR3 has 15 residues. Germline V CDR1 and CDR2: SNHLY, FYNNEI. Trimming pared 10 bases from V and 0 bases from J, leaving 16 bases between. CDR3 sequence (DNA): TGTGCCACCCACGAGCAGGGTTCAGCCAAAAACATTCAGTACTTC. It translates to CATHEQGSAKNIQYF.

The chain carries TRBV7-2 and TRBJ2-2, with 10 bases matching TRBD2. From germline, CDR1 is SGHTA and CDR2 FQGNSA. The CDR3 sequence is 15 residues long. Trimming at V came to 2 bases and at J to 8 bases, leaving 5 bases not matched to a gene. CDR3 protein: CASSLSPTSGGELFF. The CDR3 DNA follows: TGTGCCAGCAGCTTATCACCGACTAGCGGGGGGGAGCTGTTTTTT.

The V call is TRBV2, the J call TRBJ1-5, with 7 bases that match TRBD1. This CDR3 region has 15 residues. With 4 bases clipped from V and 0 bases from J, the junction kept 3 bases outside the gene matches. Germline CDR1 SNHLY, CDR2 FYNNEI. CDR3 nucleotides: TGTGCCAGCAGTGGGGGACAGTATAGCAATCAGCCCCAGCATTTT. It translates to CASSGGQYSNQPQHF. Drawing the rest from reference TRBV2 and TRBJ1-5, the complete variable domain is EPEVTQTPSHQVTQMGQEVILRCVPISNHLYFYWYRQILGQKVEFLVSFYNNEISEKSEIFDDQFSVERPDGSNFTLKIRSTKLEDSAMYFCASSGGQYSNQPQHFGDGTRLSIL.

In its sample, this clone was seen once. The chain recombines TRBV7-8 with TRBJ1-1; TRBD1 aligns across 10 bases. V lost 3 bases to trimming and J lost 8 bases; unmatched junction nucleotides: 9. CDR3 length equals 15 residues. CDR1 is SGHVS and CDR2 is FQNEAQ in the germline V gene. CDR3 sequence (DNA): TGTGCCAGCAGCTTTCGACAGGGGGCAAATCAAGAAGCTTTCTTT. Translated: CASSFRQGANQEAFF.

CDR3 nucleotide sequence: TGTGCCAGCTCACCAAATTCAGCGGGCCAAACTGAAGCTTTCTTT. As protein: CASSPNSAGQTEAFF. This chain links TRBV18 with TRBJ1-1; D remains ambiguous. The CDR3 covers 15 residues. Trimming removed 2 bases at V and 5 bases at J, with 15 bases between. Looked up from germline, CDR1 is KGHSH and CDR2 is LQKENI.

V usage is TRBV2 and J usage is TRBJ1-1; 7 bases line up with TRBD1. This CDR3 comprises 16 residues. Germline V gene data show CDR1 as SNHLY and CDR2 as FYNNEI. The ends lost 7 bases at V and 0 bases at J; junction bases unmatched: 11. CDR3 in amino acids: CASILRQGTMNTEAFF. The CDR3, as DNA: TGTGCCAGCATTCTTAGACAGGGAACCATGAACACTGAAGCTTTCTTT.